This T cell receptor (beta chain) was recovered during a study of T cell responses to AZD1222 COVID-19 vaccine (dated by TCRdb to the early 2020s). About the investigation overall: TCR sequencing was performed for some 250 trial participants, of whom about 200 were given two doses of AZD1222 and 26 were given two doses of MenACWY control vaccine. Trial participants were enrolled by age into subgroups of 18-55, 56-69 and 70-plus years, and about 150, 27 and 61 TCR-sequenced participants, respectively, were included in these subgroups.

The CDR3 regions of human TCRbeta chains were subjected to immunosequencing. The authors' pipeline ran thus. Repertoire TCRs were matched against a reference library of SARS-CoV-2-specific TCRs generated with the MIRA antigen-specificity platform. Breadth was defined as the fraction of unique TCRs that were SARS-CoV-2-associated. Depth was defined as the fraction of total T cells that were SARS-CoV-2-associated. Each spike-specific TCR was assigned to its reactive spike region and to a CD4 or CD8 class using the MIRA data. Log10-transformed breadth and depth values were compared by one-way ANOVA with Sidak's multiple comparisons tests. The immuneACCESS repertoire file appears here via TCRdb, limited to in-frame rearrangements. These files lack a portion of the clones; in checked studies, under half of the deficit traces to unresolved V genes, and the cause of the others is not known. V and J calls and clone size follow that table, whereas D and trimming were derived from the DNA. The sample has over 95,000 clones on record, more than 70% of them singletons. Roughly 6.7% of the sample comes from the top ten.

Between the V and J ends, shortened by 1 base and 1 base respectively, the junction contains 8 bases. The CDR3 covers 16 residues, taking in both the cysteine and the phenylalanine. The DNA shown is the 48-base CDR3, in frame from base 1. CDR1 and CDR2 (SGHTA, FQGNSA) derive from the germline V gene. The sample's time point, from its label and the paper: about 28 days (+/-7) after the second vaccine dose. AZD1222 recipients with second doses at about 4 weeks or about 12 weeks were pooled, because spike-specific TCR depth and breadth did not differ between schedules. Vaccinee samples came from UK trials COV001 and COV002, including a single-blind randomized controlled phase 2/3 trial of AZD1222 (ChAdOx1 nCoV-19) in healthy adults. Trial participant PBMC samples were collected at day 0 and day 28 after the second dose for TCRbeta chain sequencing. What the study reported, not specific to this receptor: Because no day 14 peak-response samples were available, the repertoires could be characterized only after the peak T cell response. Epitopes outside the regions mutated in the B.1.351 and B.1.1.7 variants were reportedly recognized by nearly half of the unique spike-specific TCRs. The vaccine-associated CD4 TCRs covered the entire spike protein, and the dominant responses fell in regions 160-218 and 743-854. In the small 56-69-year group, the increase in depth fell short of significance, most likely because of low power. After two AZD1222 doses, spike-specific TCR breadth and depth were significantly higher than at day 0 and than in MenACWY recipients. Conclusions about previously exposed vaccinees were limited because only six AZD1222 recipients were SARS-CoV-2 seropositive at baseline. Participants were mostly white British and included more females than males, and it was suggested by the authors that clonal diversity may have been underestimated.

With regard to this clone: It has no known antigen specificity. Nothing much larger sits one base from this clone, and base qualities are not available.

The receptor's source is an adult who received the AZD1222 COVID-19 vaccine. The sample in question was peripheral blood, obtained 28 days after the second AZD1222 dose. The V and J segments used are TRBV7-2 and TRBJ2-6; no confident D gene assignment can be made. The nucleotide sequence is given as TGTGCCAGCAGCTTAGATAGTGGGTCTGGGGCCAACGTCCTGACTTTC. This sequence encodes CASSLDSGSGANVLTF.